This entry describes one TCR beta chain. This clone was counted a few times. The antigen this receptor binds is unknown. No much larger clone exists at a distance of one base, and base qualities are not known. This entry is derived from a study of T cells in localized non-small cell lung cancer (dated by TCRdb to between 2020 and 2021). Context from the whole study: T cell repertoires of a few hundred early-stage NSCLC patients were analyzed, with tumors being compared against uninvolved tumor-adjacent lungs. The cohort was made up of roughly 250 treatment-naive NSCLC patients whose localized lung tumors had been resected. NSCLC patients had a mean age of around 66 years, and fewer than 150 were male and about 98 female. Study-level results and caveats: Higher blood T cell density associated with longer overall survival, while higher adjacent-lung clonality associated with shorter survival. Of the top 100 tumor clones, a median of roughly 56 were detected in paired uninvolved adjacent lung; around 30 were also among that lung's top 100. The highest T cell clonality was observed in uninvolved tumor-adjacent lung, where clonality exceeded that of tumor, suggesting that antigenic responses were more focused in uninvolved tumor-adjacent lung. Because multi-region tumor sequencing was not done, intratumor heterogeneity could not be ruled out. Because the study design was exploratory, TCR variables were selected using unadjusted p-values without false-discovery rate correction.

TCR beta CDR3 regions were sequenced from DNA using the immunoSEQ Assay. Per the source publication's procedure: To compute T cell density, TCR beta template counts were normalized to usable DNA, which was estimated by amplifying housekeeping genes. Using the preseqR package, richness was estimated by extrapolating to 120,000 templates for tissue samples and 400,000 templates for PBMC samples. Clonality was defined as one minus Pielou's evenness. Tissue-enriched TCRs were identified through differential abundance testing performed on productive amino-acid clonotypes, with a minimum total count of 5 and an alpha of 0.1. Repertoire overlap between compartments was quantified with the Jaccard Index and Morisita Overlap Index. GLIPH grouped TCR beta CDR3s together with public tetramer-defined viral CDR3s, and a viral motif had to include at least three viral sequences and also show V-gene enrichment. In TCRdb, the immuneACCESS table is reduced to in-frame sequences with V and J assigned. These tables do not hold every clone; where another copy was compared, an unresolved V gene accounts for under half, and the others remain unexplained. That table is the source of V, J and clone size, and D and trimming were worked out from the DNA. Present in this sample are just over 15,000 clones, 70% to 90% of which were seen just once. Roughly 27% of the sample is taken by the ten largest.

At diagnosis, peripheral blood, uninvolved tumor-adjacent lung and tumor were collected and were preserved as a mix of fresh-frozen and FFPE material. For TCR repertoire profiling, the blood samples were analyzed as peripheral blood mononuclear cells. This clonotype originated in a male donor older than 55 with stage II lung adenocarcinoma. The starting material was peripheral blood mononuclear cells, obtained before any cancer treatment.

The CDR3 region reads CASSRESNTEAFF. Here is the DNA: TGTGCCAGCTCACGGGAGTCGAACACTGAAGCTTTCTTT. Recombination joined TRBV18 with TRBJ1-1, with the identity of the D gene unclear. V is pared back by 4 bases and J by 1 base, with 7 bases lying between the germline termini. The CDR3 contains 13 residues, cysteine and phenylalanine counted. Of all the DNA, just the CDR3 is kept, 39 bases in frame from base 1. CDR1 and CDR2 are drawn from the germline V gene: KGHSH, LQKENI.